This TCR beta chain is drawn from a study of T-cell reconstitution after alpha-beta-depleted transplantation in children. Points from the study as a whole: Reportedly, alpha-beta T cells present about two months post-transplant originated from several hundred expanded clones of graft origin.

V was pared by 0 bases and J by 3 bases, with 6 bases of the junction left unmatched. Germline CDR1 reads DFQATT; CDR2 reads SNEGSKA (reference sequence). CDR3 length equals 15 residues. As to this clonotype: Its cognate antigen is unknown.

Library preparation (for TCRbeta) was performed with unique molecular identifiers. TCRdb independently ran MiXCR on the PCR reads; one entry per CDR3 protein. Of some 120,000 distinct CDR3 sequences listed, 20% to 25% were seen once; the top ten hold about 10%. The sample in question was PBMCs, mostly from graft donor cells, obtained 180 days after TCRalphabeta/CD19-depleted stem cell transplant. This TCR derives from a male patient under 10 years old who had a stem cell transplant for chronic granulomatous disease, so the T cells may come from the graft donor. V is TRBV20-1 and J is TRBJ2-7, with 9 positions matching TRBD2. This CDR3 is CSARDQSGRIYEQYF. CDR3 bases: TGCAGTGCTAGAGATCAAAGCGGGAGGATCTACGAGCAGTACTTC.